This T cell receptor (beta chain) was identified during a study of cytomegalovirus exposure and HLA in healthy donors. Amplification used 60 Vbeta primers and 13 Jbeta primers. The method was immunoSEQ multiplex PCR; TCRdb's version includes in-frame clones alone and lacks a portion of them. The table shows approximately 240,000 clones, with approximately 90% occurring only once. Notes on this clone: Its antigen is unknown.

The CDR3 consists of 15 residues. With 4 bases clipped from V and 2 bases from J, the junction kept 7 bases outside the gene matches. Notes on the study in general: Certain indistinguishable V segments, among them TRBV6-2 and TRBV6-3, were excluded.

Donors showed nominal health when sampled, although they likely had unrecorded immune exposures. This receptor was obtained from a young woman in good health and CMV-seronegative. The genes are TRBV23-1 and TRBJ2-7; 8 positions match TRBD1. TRBV23-1 is recorded as an ORF, its role being uncertain. Sample: PBMCs. CDR3 bases: TGCGCCAGCAGTCTTTCAGGGGGCTTCCCCTACGAGCAGTACTTC. This codes for CASSLSGGFPYEQYF.